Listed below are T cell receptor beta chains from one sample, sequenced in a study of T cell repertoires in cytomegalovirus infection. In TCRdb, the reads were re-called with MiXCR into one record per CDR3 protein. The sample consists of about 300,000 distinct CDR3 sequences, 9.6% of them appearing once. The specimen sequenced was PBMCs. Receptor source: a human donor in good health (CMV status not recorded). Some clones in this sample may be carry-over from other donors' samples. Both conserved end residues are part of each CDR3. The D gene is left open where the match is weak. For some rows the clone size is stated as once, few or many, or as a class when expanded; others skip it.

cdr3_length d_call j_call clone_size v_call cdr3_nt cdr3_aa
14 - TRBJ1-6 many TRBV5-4 TGTGCCAGCAGCGAGAGGGTTTATAATTCACCCCTCCACTTT CASSERVYNSPLHF
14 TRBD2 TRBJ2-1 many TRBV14 TGTGCCAGCAGCCAGATCGGGACTAGCGGTGAGCAGTTCTTC CASSQIGTSGEQFF
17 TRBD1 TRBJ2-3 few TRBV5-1 TGCGCCAGCAGCTTGGGGACAGGGACGACTAGCACAGATACGCAGTATTTT CASSLGTGTTSTDTQYF
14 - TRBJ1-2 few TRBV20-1 TGCAGTGCTAGAGATGACACATCTAACTATGGCTACACCTTC CSARDDTSNYGYTF
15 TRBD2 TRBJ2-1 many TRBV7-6 TGTGCCAGCAGCCAAAGCGGGGGGCTTTACAATGAGCAGTTCTTC CASSQSGGLYNEQFF
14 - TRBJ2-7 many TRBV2 TGTGCCAGCAGTCAATCGGGACTTCTTTACGAGCAGTACTTC CASSQSGLLYEQYF
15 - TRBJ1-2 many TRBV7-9 TGTGCCAGCACCCTGATGGGACTGCGGATAGTTGGCTACACCTTC CASTLMGLRIVGYTF
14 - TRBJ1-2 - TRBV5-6 TGTGCCAGCAGCTTGGCGAGGGAGAGGTATGGCTACACCTTC CASSLARERYGYTF
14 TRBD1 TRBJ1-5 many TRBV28 TGTGCCAGCCAACAGGGGAATTTCAATCAGCCCCAGCATTTT CASQQGNFNQPQHF
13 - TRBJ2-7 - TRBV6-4 TGTGCCAGCAGTGTGAGGCAGGGTTACGAGCAGTACTTC CASSVRQGYEQYF
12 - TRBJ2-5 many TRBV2 TGTGCCAGCAGTGAAATTGTTGAGACCCAGTACTTC CASSEIVETQYF
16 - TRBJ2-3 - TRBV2 TGTGCCAGCAGTGAAGGGGCGGGGGCCTCCACAGATACGCAGTATTTT CASSEGAGASTDTQYF
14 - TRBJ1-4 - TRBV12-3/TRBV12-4 TGTGCCAGCAGCCCGGGACGGAGAAATGAAAAACTGTTTTTT CASSPGRRNEKLFF
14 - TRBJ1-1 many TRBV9 TGTGCCAGCAGCGTAGAGGTAAGGGGCACTGAAGCTTTCTTT CASSVEVRGTEAFF
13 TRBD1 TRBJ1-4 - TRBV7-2 TGTGCCAGCAGACGGACAGGGCGGGAAAAACTGTTTTTT CASRRTGREKLFF
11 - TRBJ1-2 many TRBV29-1 TGCAGCGTTCGGGGGCTAGATGGCTACACCTTC CSVRGLDGYTF
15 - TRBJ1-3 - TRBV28 TGTGCCAGCAGCCCCGGGCCTATAGCCGGAAACACCATATATTTT CASSPGPIAGNTIYF
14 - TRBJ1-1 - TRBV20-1 TGCAGTGCTAGGGAAGGTCCACCGGGCACTGAAGCTTTCTTT CSAREGPPGTEAFF
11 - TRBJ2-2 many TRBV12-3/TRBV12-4 TGTGCCAGCGGGAGAACCGGGGAGCTGTTTTTT CASGRTGELFF
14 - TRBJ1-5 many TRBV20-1 TGCAGTGCCGGGGCAGGGGCAGGGAATCAGCCCCAGCATTTT CSAGAGAGNQPQHF
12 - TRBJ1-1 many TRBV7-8 TGTGCCAGCAGCTCATGGAACACTGAAGCTTTCTTT CASSSWNTEAFF
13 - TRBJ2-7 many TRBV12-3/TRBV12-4 TGTGCCAGCAGTTTAAGAGCACCCTACGAGCAGTACTTC CASSLRAPYEQYF
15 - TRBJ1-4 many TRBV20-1 TGCAGTGCTAGAGAGGGGGGGGCCTTTAATGAAAAACTGTTTTTT CSAREGGAFNEKLFF
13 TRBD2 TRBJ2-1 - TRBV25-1 TGTGCCAGCCTAGCGGGGGGAGGCAATGAGCAGTTCTTC CASLAGGGNEQFF
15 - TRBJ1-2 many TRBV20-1 TGCAGTGCCAATGGAGTACGGGAAGCAGGGTCTGGCTACACCTTC CSANGVREAGSGYTF